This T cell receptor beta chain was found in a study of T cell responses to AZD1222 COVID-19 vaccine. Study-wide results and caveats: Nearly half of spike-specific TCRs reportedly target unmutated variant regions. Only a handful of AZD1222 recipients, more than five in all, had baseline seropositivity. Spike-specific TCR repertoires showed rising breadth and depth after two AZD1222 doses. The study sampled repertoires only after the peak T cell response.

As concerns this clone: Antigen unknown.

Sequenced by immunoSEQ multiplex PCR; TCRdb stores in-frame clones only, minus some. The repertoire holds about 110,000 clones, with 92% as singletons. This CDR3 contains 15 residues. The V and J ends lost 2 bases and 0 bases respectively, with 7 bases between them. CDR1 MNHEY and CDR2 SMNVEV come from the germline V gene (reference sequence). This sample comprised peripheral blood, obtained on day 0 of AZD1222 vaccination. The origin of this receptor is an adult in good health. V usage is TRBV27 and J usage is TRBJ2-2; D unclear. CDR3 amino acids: CASSLRGANTGELFF. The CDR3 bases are TGTGCCAGCAGTTTACGTGGAGCGAACACCGGGGAGCTGTTTTTT.